This TCR beta chain was recovered during a study of blood T cell repertoires in COVID-19. Overall study: Samples representing acute and convalescent COVID-19 were sourced from the United States, Italy and Spain.

The germline V and J ends were trimmed by 4 bases and 5 bases, with 9 bases remaining between them. The germline gives CDR1 SGHDT, CDR2 YYEEEE. The CDR3 runs to 12 residues. Per the study methods: Amplified reference gene primers provided the basis for estimating nucleated cell counts. Profiled with immunoSEQ multiplex PCR; TCRdb holds only in-frame clones, not every one. The DNA gave D and trimming, while V, J and clone size come from that table. This sample has about 110,000 clones, with about 83% found just once. Sequenced material: peripheral blood. The receptor's source is a woman in her sixties or seventies with acute or convalescent COVID-19. V gene TRBV5-6 combines with J gene TRBJ1-2; D unresolved. The CDR3 spells CASSLTPYGYTF. The CDR3 nucleotides are TGTGCCAGCAGCCTGACACCTTATGGCTACACCTTC.